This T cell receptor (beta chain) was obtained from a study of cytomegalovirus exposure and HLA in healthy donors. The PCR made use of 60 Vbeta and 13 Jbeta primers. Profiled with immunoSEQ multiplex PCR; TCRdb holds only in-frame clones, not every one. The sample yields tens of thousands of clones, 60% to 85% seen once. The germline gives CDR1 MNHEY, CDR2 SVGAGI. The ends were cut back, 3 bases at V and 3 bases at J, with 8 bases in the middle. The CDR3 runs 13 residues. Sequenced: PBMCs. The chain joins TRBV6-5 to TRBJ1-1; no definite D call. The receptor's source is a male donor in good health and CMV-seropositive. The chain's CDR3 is CASSYRHDTEAFF. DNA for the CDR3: TGTGCCAGCAGTTATAGACACGACACTGAAGCTTTCTTT.